What follows are 28 T cell receptor beta chains derived from one specimen sequenced in a study of CD8+CD57+ T cells in acquired aplastic anemia. CDR3 and TCR beta VDJ profiling relied on a genomic DNA template. TCRdb ran MiXCR on the reads and lists one entry per CDR3 protein. This sample yields 50,000 or so distinct CDR3 sequences, of which roughly 60% are seen a single time; about 15% belongs to the top ten. The sequenced patients had an expansion of CD8+CD57+ cells seen by flow cytometry. Sequenced input: sorted CD4+, CD8+, or CD8+CD57+ T cells (not recorded which) from PBMCs. These receptors originate from a human donor with aplastic anemia.

This clonotype has a handful of counts. CDR3 loop: CASSPQGGRDTQYF. CDR3 coding DNA: TGTGCCAGCAGCCCACAGGGTGGGAGGGATACGCAGTATTTT. The chain recombines TRBV13 with TRBJ2-3; the D call may be TRBD1 or TRBD2 (6 bases each). The V gene lost 5 bases and the J gene lost 6 bases, with 15 bases spanning the gap. There are 14 residues in the CDR3. Germline CDR1 and CDR2: PRHDT and FYEKMQ (reference sequence). The full variable domain, rest sourced from reference TRBV13 and TRBJ2-3, is AAGVIQSPRHLIKEKRETATLKCYPIPRHDTVYWYQQGPGQDPQFLISFYEKMQSDKGSIPDRFSAQQFSDYHSELNMSSLELGDSALYFCASSPQGGRDTQYFGPGTRLTVL.

This clonotype was seen more than once but under ten times. This chain connects TRBV15 to TRBJ1-6; no reliable D call. CDR1 and CDR2 (germline): LNHNV, YYDKDF (reference sequence). V gave up 0 bases and J gave up 11 bases, with 5 bases separating them. This CDR3 contains 12 residues. The CDR3: CATSRDGAPLHF. CDR3 in DNA: TGTGCCACCAGCAGAGATGGGGCACCCCTCCACTTT.

Comments on this clonotype: A much more abundant neighbour one base away suggests this may be a read error. CDR3 sequence: CSSSQVTGQGEAFF. The DNA for the CDR3 is TGCTCCAGCAGCCAAGTGACAGGGCAGGGCGAAGCTTTCTTT. The chain uses TRBV4-3 and TRBJ1-1; TRBD1 agrees at 7 bases. There are 14 residues in the CDR3. Germline V gene data show CDR1 as LGHNA and CDR2 as YSLEER.

This clonotype was counted a single time. This chain links TRBV19 with TRBJ1-5; no reliable D call. Germline V gene lookup returns CDR1 LNHDA and CDR2 SQIVND (reference sequence). V dropped 4 bases and J dropped 8 bases, with 12 bases sitting between them. The CDR3 has 13 amino acids. The DNA of the CDR3 is TGTGCCAGTAGTACCGTCGTCGGGGAGCCCCAGCATTTT. The encoded protein is CASSTVVGEPQHF.

This sequence joins TRBV11-1 and TRBJ1-5; tentative D call: TRBD1 (6 bases). The V and J ends lost 5 bases and 3 bases respectively, with 14 bases between them. Germline V CDR1 and CDR2: SGHAT, FQDESV (reference sequence). The CDR3 consists of 15 residues. CDR3 coding DNA: TGTGCCAGCAGCCCCCGGACAGCCTTCAATCAGCCCCAGCATTTT. Its translation is CASSPRTAFNQPQHF.

This clonotype was counted many times. The rearrangement uses TRBV20-1 and TRBJ2-1; unclear D gene. Trimming cost V 3 bases and J 2 bases, with 11 bases left between them. Germline V gene data show CDR1 as DFQATT and CDR2 as SNEGSKA (reference sequence). This CDR3 has 14 residues. CDR3 sequence reads: CSARREGTYNEQFF. As DNA, the CDR3 is TGCAGTGCTAGGCGAGAAGGGACCTACAATGAGCAGTTCTTC.

V usage is TRBV7-6 and J usage is TRBJ2-5; perhaps TRBD1 as D (5 bases). This CDR3 comprises 13 residues. V shed 3 bases and J shed 5 bases, with 10 bases lying between them. Germline assignment: CDR1 SGHVS and CDR2 FNYEAQ. The CDR3 region has the DNA TGTGCCAGCAGCTTGGGGCGATGGGAGACCCAGTACTTC. Translation gives CASSLGRWETQYF. Full variable domain (outside the CDR3, taken from reference TRBV7-6 and TRBJ2-5): GAGVSQSPRYKVTKRGQDVALRCDPISGHVSLYWYRQALGQGPEFLTYFNYEAQQDKSGLPNDRFSAERPEGSISTLTIQRTEQRDSAMYRCASSLGRWETQYFGPGTRLLVL.

This clonotype was counted many times. J is TRBJ2-2 and V is TRBV10-2; D is unclear. Germline CDR1 is WSHSY and CDR2 is SAAADI. V shed 3 bases and J shed 6 bases, with 5 bases lying between them. This CDR3 contains 12 residues. CDR3 nucleotides: TGCGCCAGCAGTGAACCCCCCGGGGAGCTGTTTTTT. It translates to CASSEPPGELFF.

This clonotype was observed a handful of times. The rearrangement links TRBV5-1 to TRBJ2-4; tentative D call: TRBD1 (6 bases). Germline V gene sequence: CDR1 SGHRS, CDR2 YFSETQ. V gave up 3 bases and J gave up 1 base, with 17 bases separating them. CDR3 length equals 17 residues. The CDR3 nucleotides are TGCGCCAGCAGCTACGATACAGGGCCGCGGGCCAAAAACATTCAGTACTTC. Translating it yields CASSYDTGPRAKNIQYF.

The chain has TRBV20-1 and TRBJ1-5; TRBD1 might be the D (6 bases). The CDR3 is 13 residues long. The germline V gene encodes CDR1 DFQATT and CDR2 SNEGSKA (reference sequence). V dropped 3 bases and J dropped 2 bases, with 8 bases sitting between them. The CDR3 loop reads CSASPGGNQPQHF. The CDR3 nucleotides are TGCAGTGCTAGTCCAGGGGGCAATCAGCCCCAGCATTTT.

The chain recombines TRBV20-1 with TRBJ2-5, with D perhaps matching TRBD2 (6 bases). This CDR3 is built from 14 residues. The ends were cut back, 0 bases at V and 2 bases at J, with 10 bases in the middle. The germline CDR1 and CDR2 sequences are DFQATT and SNEGSKA (reference sequence). The CDR3 sequence: CSARDNGLQETQYF. The DNA for the CDR3 is TGCAGTGCTAGAGATAATGGACTACAAGAGACCCAGTACTTC.

This clonotype showed up just a few times. V and J are TRBV10-2 and TRBJ2-7; no clear D. CDR1 and CDR2 (germline): WSHSY, SAAADI. This CDR3 has 13 amino acids. Trimming cost V 4 bases and J 4 bases, with 11 bases left between them. CDR3 sequence reads: CASSAGTAYEQYF. In DNA form, the CDR3 reads TGCGCCAGCAGTGCAGGTACAGCTTACGAGCAGTACTTC.

The table lists this clonotype with many counts. The chain combines TRBV12-3 or TRBV12-4 with TRBJ1-4; D is ambiguous. V was pared by 5 bases and J by 8 bases, with 18 bases between. There are 15 residues in the CDR3. The CDR3, as DNA: TGTGCCAGCAGTCCCGACATGACCCTTAGGGAAAAACTGTTTTTT. It translates to CASSPDMTLREKLFF.

This clonotype was counted between two and nine times. The chain employs TRBV11-2 and TRBJ2-3; D remains ambiguous. This CDR3 contains 15 residues. Germline V gene sequence: CDR1 SGHAT, CDR2 FQNNGV. Trimming left V 5 bases short and J 2 bases short, with 14 bases between. The CDR3, as DNA: TGTGCCAGCAGCCCTCCGTCGGCAGACACAGATACGCAGTATTTT. Translating it yields CASSPPSADTDTQYF.

This clonotype is medium-sized. V is TRBV7-8 and J is TRBJ1-6, with no clear D. CDR3 size: 13 residues. Trimming removed 8 bases at V and 0 bases at J, with 5 bases between. The V gene's germline CDR1 is SGHVS and CDR2 FQNEAQ. CDR3 sequence: CASLGSYNSPLHF. DNA for the CDR3: TGTGCCAGCCTCGGCTCCTATAATTCACCCCTCCACTTT.

The V gene is TRBV4-1, the J gene TRBJ2-7; D may correspond to TRBD1 or TRBD2 (5 bases each). Trimming removed 0 bases from V and 3 bases from J, with 9 bases in between. This CDR3 comprises 14 residues. Germline V gene sequence: CDR1 MGHRA, CDR2 YSYEKL. This CDR3 is CASSQEWGNYEQYF. CDR3 bases: TGCGCCAGCAGCCAAGAATGGGGGAACTACGAGCAGTACTTC.

The CDR3 DNA follows: TGTGCCAGTAGTAGGTCCAAGACAGGATTGAACACTGAAGCTTTCTTT. As protein: CASSRSKTGLNTEAFF. The chain uses TRBV19 and TRBJ1-1; D may be TRBD1 (6 bases). Germline CDR1 and CDR2: LNHDA and SQIVND (reference sequence). The CDR3 sequence is 16 residues long. The V end was cut by 4 bases, the J end by 0 bases, with 15 bases between.

In its sample, this clonotype was seen once. CDR3 loop: CATSRGDGSYEQYF. The CDR3 DNA is TGTGCCACCAGCAGGGGGGACGGTTCCTACGAGCAGTACTTC. J is TRBJ2-7 and V is TRBV15, with D perhaps matching TRBD1 or TRBD2 (5 bases each). V was shortened by 3 bases and J by 1 base, with 10 bases between the two germline ends. Germline assignment: CDR1 LNHNV and CDR2 YYDKDF (reference sequence). The CDR3 extends over 14 amino acids.

The table lists this clonotype with many counts. The chain recombines TRBV13 with TRBJ2-5; 11 nucleotides align to TRBD2. The CDR3 spans 16 residues. V lost 4 bases and J lost 3; bases outside the gene matches: 7. Germline V gene data show CDR1 as PRHDT and CDR2 as FYEKMQ (reference sequence). The CDR3 is CASSSPSGGTEETQYF. CDR3 DNA: TGTGCCAGCAGCTCACCTAGCGGGGGGACTGAAGAGACCCAGTACTTC.

The chain couples TRBV10-1 to TRBJ2-7; 11 positions match TRBD2. The J call may be in error: the DNA end matches TRBJ2-1 better. The CDR3 extends over 15 amino acids. From germline, CDR1 is WNHNN and CDR2 SYGVQD (reference sequence). CDR3 sequence (DNA): TGCGCCAGCAGTGAGCCGGGACTAGCGGACAATGAGCAGTTCTTC. This gives the protein CASSEPGLADNEQFF.

This clonotype occurred many times. The chain is built from TRBV7-9 and TRBJ1-5, with D perhaps matching TRBD1 (5 bases). The length of the CDR3 is 14 residues. The germline gives CDR1 SEHNR, CDR2 FQNEAQ (reference sequence). With 5 bases removed from V and 7 bases from J, the gap between germline ends came to 15 bases. The CDR3 spells CASSGPPRGQPQHF. The CDR3 DNA follows: TGTGCCAGCAGCGGGCCCCCTCGGGGCCAGCCCCAGCATTTT.

This clonotype has just a few counts. A much bigger clone sits one base away, suggesting this may be a read error. The rearrangement joins TRBV6-1 to TRBJ2-7; 9 bases match TRBD1. Germline CDR1 is MNHNS and CDR2 is SASEGT. This CDR3 comprises 15 residues. The V and J ends lost 1 base and 3 bases, in that order; junction bases with no gene match: 4. The CDR3 bases are TGTGCCAGCAGTGAAGAGGGGACAGGGAGCTACGAGCAGTACTTC. It codes for CASSEEGTGSYEQYF.

For the CDR3, the DNA is TGTGCCAGTAGTGGGTCGTCGCAGTATTTT. It translates to CASSGSSQYF. This chain joins TRBV19 and TRBJ2-3; no firm D call. Germline V gene lookup returns CDR1 LNHDA and CDR2 SQIVND (reference sequence). The CDR3 consists of 10 residues. V shed 5 bases and J shed 10 bases, with 7 bases lying between them.

This clonotype has ten or more counts. The chain's CDR3 is CASSLTQSNQPQHF. The CDR3 DNA sequence: TGTGCCAGCAGTCTCACTCAGAGCAATCAGCCCCAGCATTTT. The chain couples TRBV6-1 to TRBJ1-5; D remains unclear. The CDR3 is 14 amino acids. Trimming removed 5 bases from V and 1 base from J, with 9 bases in between. Germline CDR1 is MNHNS and CDR2 is SASEGT.

As to this clonotype: Since the CDR3 does not end with the conserved phenylalanine or tryptophan, this likely comes from a read error. V is TRBV11-2 and J is TRBJ1-2; TRBD1 aligns across 7 bases. V shed 5 bases, J shed 4 bases, and the junction held 13 bases outside the gene matches. The germline V gene has CDR1 SGHAT and CDR2 FQNNGV. The CDR3 is 16 amino acids. The CDR3 is CASSHPTTDRTYGYTS. In DNA form, the CDR3 reads TGTGCCAGCAGCCACCCTACTACGGACAGGACCTATGGCTACACCTCC.

Remarks on this clonotype: This may be a read error, as it is one base from a much larger clone. The CDR3 DNA is TGTGCCAGCAGATTGACAGGGGGCGCTGAAGCTTTCTTT. It yields the protein CASRLTGGAEAFF. The gene calls are TRBV27 and TRBJ1-1, with TRBD1 matching over 10 bases. Germline assignment: CDR1 MNHEY and CDR2 SMNVEV (reference sequence). CDR3 length equals 13 residues. V trimming: 6 bases; J trimming: 6 bases; junction bases outside the gene matches: 4.

This clonotype was observed a single time. The V and J genes are TRBV24-1 and TRBJ2-7; 8 bases map to TRBD1. The V gene's germline CDR1 is KGHDR and CDR2 SFDVKD. The CDR3 totals 18 residues. In DNA form, the CDR3 reads TGTGCCACCAGCGATTTGCAAAGCTTGGACAGGGTTTATGACGAGCAGTACGTC. Translation: CATSDLQSLDRVYDEQYV.

This clonotype was observed a few times. This chain links TRBV2 with TRBJ2-5, with D tentatively TRBD1 or TRBD2 (5 bases each). Germline CDR1 reads SNHLY; CDR2 reads FYNNEI. Trimming took 5 bases from V and 4 from J, leaving 14 bases between them. The CDR3 runs 14 residues. The CDR3 region is CASSRGDLGETQYF. DNA for the CDR3: TGTGCCAGCAGTAGAGGGGATTTGGGAGAGACCCAGTACTTC.